Presented here are 3 T cell receptor beta chains from one specimen sequenced in a study of shared clonotypes between healthy human individuals. TCRdb keeps only in-frame clones here, not all; method: immunoSEQ multiplex PCR. The sample records around 690,000 clones, around 91% being singletons. Material: memory CD8+ T cells from PBMCs. Sample subset: CD45RO+ cells pooled with CCR7-negative TemRA cells. These receptor sequences come from a man aged 18-30 years in good health. Some clones in this sample may be carry-over from other donors' samples.

This clone was seen more than once but under ten times. The gene calls are TRBV15 and TRBJ1-5, with D perhaps TRBD1 (6 bases). Germline V gene data show CDR1 as LNHNV and CDR2 as YYDKDF (reference sequence). Trimming cost V 5 bases and J 0 bases, with 11 bases left between them. This CDR3 contains 15 residues. CDR3 residues: CATSGGQHSNQPQHF. Here the CDR3 DNA reads TGTGCCACCAGCGGGGGCCAGCATAGCAATCAGCCCCAGCATTTT.

This chain links TRBV18 with TRBJ2-1; 8 bases are shared with TRBD2. In germline, CDR1 is KGHSH, CDR2 LQKENI. V lost 3 bases, J lost 6 bases, and 7 bases stayed unmatched. The CDR3 totals 15 residues. CDR3 amino acids: CASSPGTSLRNEQFF. CDR3 coding DNA: TGTGCCAGCTCACCCGGGACTAGTTTACGCAATGAGCAGTTCTTC.

This clone turned up a few times. The J gene is TRBJ2-5, the V gene TRBV7-2; a possible D gene is TRBD1 (6 bases). Germline V gene sequence: CDR1 SGHTA, CDR2 FQGNSA. V was trimmed by 6 bases and J by 1 base, leaving 9 bases between them. This CDR3 contains 13 residues. The CDR3 is CASRETGQETQYF. DNA for the CDR3: TGTGCCAGCAGAGAGACAGGCCAAGAGACCCAGTACTTC. The full variable domain, its missing parts supplied by reference TRBV7-2 and TRBJ2-5, is GAGVSQSPSNKVTEKGKDVELRCDPISGHTALYWYRQSLGQGLEFLIYFQGNSAPDKSGLPSDRFSAERTGGSVSTLTIQRTQQEDSAVYLCASRETGQETQYFGPGTRLLVL.